The entry that follows covers one TCR beta chain sequence. Antigen: not known. The record originates from a study of memory CD4+ T cells and cytomegalovirus serostatus. Study-wide points: Median bootstrapped AUC for CMV status was about 0.96 originally, around 0.91 US-trained. Each of 65 to 75 CMV-associated TCRbeta sequences occurred in one to five individuals.

The CDR3 extends over 17 amino acids. Unmatched junction bases numbered 10, after V lost 4 bases and J lost 9 bases. The V gene's germline CDR1 is SGHNT and CDR2 YYREEE (reference sequence). Sequenced by immunoSEQ multiplex PCR; TCRdb stores in-frame clones only, minus some. Of some 95,000 clones in the sample, about four fifths were seen once. Single viable CD3+CD4+CD8-CD45RO+ cells were sorted as the memory CD4+ T cells. After thawing, CD4+ T cells were positively selected. The specimen was memory CD4+ T cells from blood. The J gene is TRBJ2-1, the V gene TRBV5-4, with 16 bases fitting TRBD2. The origin of this receptor is an adult in good health and CMV-seropositive. The CDR3: CASSPEGLAGGFPEQFF. The CDR3 DNA reads TGTGCCAGCAGCCCGGAGGGACTAGCGGGAGGGTTTCCTGAGCAGTTCTTC.